What follows describes a single T cell receptor beta chain. These data belong to a study of blood T cell repertoires in COVID-19. This CDR3 is built from 12 residues. V lost 4 bases, J lost 3 bases, and 7 bases lay in between. Germline V gene lookup returns CDR1 SGHTA and CDR2 FQGNSA. TCRdb's table, derived via immunoSEQ multiplex PCR, lists solely in-frame clones and lacks some. Counted here are about 56,000 clones, 80% to 85% occurring once; the ten biggest clones make up over 10%. This chain uses TRBV7-2 with TRBJ2-7, with no clear D. The TCR comes from a woman older than 75 with acute or convalescent COVID-19. Sequenced input: peripheral blood. CDR3 protein: CASSSPGYEQYF. DNA of the CDR3: TGTGCCAGCAGCTCCCCAGGCTACGAGCAGTACTTC.